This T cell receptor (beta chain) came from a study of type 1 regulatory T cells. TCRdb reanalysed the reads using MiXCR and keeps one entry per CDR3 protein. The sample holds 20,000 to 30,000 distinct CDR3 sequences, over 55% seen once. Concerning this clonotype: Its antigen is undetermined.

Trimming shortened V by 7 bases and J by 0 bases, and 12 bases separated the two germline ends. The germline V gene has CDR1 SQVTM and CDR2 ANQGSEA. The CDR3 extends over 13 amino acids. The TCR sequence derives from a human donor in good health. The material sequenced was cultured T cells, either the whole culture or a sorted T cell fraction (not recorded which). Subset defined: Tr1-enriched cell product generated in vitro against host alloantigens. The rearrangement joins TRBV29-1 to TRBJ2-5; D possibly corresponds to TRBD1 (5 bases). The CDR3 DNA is TGCAGCGCCACCCCAGGGTACCAAGAGACCCAGTACTTC. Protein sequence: CSATPGYQETQYF. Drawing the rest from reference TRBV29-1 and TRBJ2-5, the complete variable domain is SAVISQKPSRDICQRGTSLTIQCQVDSQVTMMFWYRQQPGQSLTLIATANQGSEATYESGFVIDKFPISRPNLTFSTLTVSNMSPEDSSIYLCSATPGYQETQYFGPGTRLLVL.